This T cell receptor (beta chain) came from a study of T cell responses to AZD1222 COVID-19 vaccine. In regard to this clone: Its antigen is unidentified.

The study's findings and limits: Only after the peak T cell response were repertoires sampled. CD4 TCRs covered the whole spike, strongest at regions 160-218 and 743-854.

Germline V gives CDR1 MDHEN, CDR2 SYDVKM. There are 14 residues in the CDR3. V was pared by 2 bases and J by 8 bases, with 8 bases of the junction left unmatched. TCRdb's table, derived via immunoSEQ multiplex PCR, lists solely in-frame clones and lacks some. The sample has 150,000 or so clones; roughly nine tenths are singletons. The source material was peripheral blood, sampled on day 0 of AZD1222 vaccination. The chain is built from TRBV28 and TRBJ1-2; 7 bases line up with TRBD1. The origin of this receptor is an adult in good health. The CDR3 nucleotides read TGTGCCAGCAGTTTAACAGGGGCCCTTCTGGGCTACACCTTC. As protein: CASSLTGALLGYTF.